This T cell receptor (beta chain) was captured in a study of CD8+ T cells in alopecia areata. As for the study in general: Twice daily, treated patients received 5 to 10 mg of oral tofacitinib.

Remarks on this clone: Its antigen is still unknown.

CDR1 and CDR2 (germline): GTSNPN, SVGIG (reference sequence). This CDR3 contains 14 residues. Trimming stripped 0 bases from V and 5 bases from J, with 13 bases between. Points from the study as a whole: There were also resident alphabeta T cells of normal skin sequenced in scalp samples.

Extracted RNA was reverse transcribed, and the resulting cDNA served as sequencing template. Libraries were prepared by immunoSEQ multiplex PCR; TCRdb keeps only in-frame clonotypes and omits some of them. The sample holds more than 150,000 clones, about 60% seen once. The treatment: oral pan-JAK inhibitor, 5-10 mg twice daily. PBMCs yielded sorted CD4+ and CD8+ T cells. This sequence joins TRBV30 and TRBJ1-1, with a tentative D call TRBD1 (6 bases). The specimen comprised CD8+ T cells sorted from blood, sampled at week 24, from a patient treated with tofacitinib. This TCR was sampled from a human donor with alopecia areata. In nucleotides, the CDR3 is TGTGCCTGGAGTGTACAGGGCCGGGGGACTGAAGCTTTCTTT. Residues: CAWSVQGRGTEAFF.